Below, 19 T cell receptor beta chains from the same sample are listed, as sequenced in a study of breast tumors, draining lymph nodes, adjacent tissues. The lymph nodes were axillary draining lymph nodes from breast cancer patients. Each CDR3 protein is one row after TCRdb ran MiXCR on the multiplex PCR reads. This sample carries over 200,000 distinct CDR3 sequences, under 40% of them seen once, and the ten largest clones take approximately 3.3%. The sample consisted of axillary lymph node tissue. These receptors were collected from a female donor with breast cancer. Some clones in this sample may be carry-over from other donors' samples.

This clonotype occurred many times. The chain recombines TRBV9 with TRBJ1-2; 12 positions agree with TRBD1. The CDR3 is 14 amino acids. Germline loops: CDR1 SGDLS, CDR2 YYNGEE. After removal of 4 bases from V and 8 bases from J, the junction contained 6 bases not matched to a gene. The DNA of the CDR3 is TGTGCCAGCAGCCGGGACAGGGGGCAGGAGGGCTACACCTTC. This encodes CASSRDRGQEGYTF.

This clonotype was counted many times. V and J are TRBV5-1 and TRBJ1-2, with 7 bases identical to TRBD1. From germline, CDR1 is SGHRS and CDR2 YFSETQ. V trimming: 4 bases; J trimming: 3 bases; junction bases outside the gene matches: 12. CDR3 length: 16 residues. The CDR3 bases are TGCGCCAGCAGCCCCGACCCTGGACAGGTATACTATGGCTACACCTTC. It specifies CASSPDPGQVYYGYTF. Filled out from reference TRBV5-1 and TRBJ1-2, the complete variable domain reads KAGVTQTPRYLIKTRGQQVTLSCSPISGHRSVSWYQQTPGQGLQFLFEYFSETQRNKGNFPGRFSGRQFSNSRSEMNVSTLELGDSALYLCASSPDPGQVYYGYTFGSGTRLTVV.

A remark on this clonotype: It may be a read error: a sequence one base away is much more abundant. The chain joins TRBV5-6 to TRBJ2-2; TRBD2 might be the D (6 bases). CDR3 length equals 17 residues. Trimming left V 5 bases short and J 4 bases short, with 21 bases between. Germline V gene sequence: CDR1 SGHDT, CDR2 YYEEEE. Here the CDR3 reads CASRSGSARWFTGELFF. In nucleotides, the CDR3 is TGTGCCAGCAGGTCCGGGAGCGCGAGATGGTTCACCGGGGAGCTGTTTTTT.

This clonotype came up many times. The chain joins TRBV7-2 to TRBJ2-2; TRBD1 matches 8 bases. CDR1 is SGHTA, CDR2 FQGNSA, per germline. This CDR3 comprises 16 residues. J was trimmed by 4 bases and V by 5 bases; bases with no gene match: 9. CDR3 sequence: CASSPTGVRGTGELFF. For the CDR3, the DNA is TGTGCCAGCAGCCCGACAGGGGTTCGTGGCACCGGGGAGCTGTTTTTT.

The table lists this clonotype with many counts. J is TRBJ2-5 and V is TRBV20-1; D possibly corresponds to TRBD1 (6 bases). With 0 bases removed from V and 3 bases from J, the gap between germline ends came to 14 bases. There are 15 residues in the CDR3. Germline V CDR1 and CDR2: DFQATT, SNEGSKA (reference sequence). CDR3 DNA sequence: TGCAGTGCTAGAGAACCCGACAGGTTGGAAGAGACCCAGTACTTC. Protein product: CSAREPDRLEETQYF.

The rearrangement links TRBV30 to TRBJ1-4; D perhaps matches TRBD1 (5 bases). Deletions cut 2 bases from V and 7 bases from J, with 20 bases between. The CDR3 consists of 16 residues. From germline, CDR1 is GTSNPN and CDR2 SVGIG (reference sequence). The CDR3 loop reads CAWSPLQGDGGEKLFF. The CDR3, as DNA: TGTGCCTGGAGTCCCCTCCAAGGGGACGGGGGTGAAAAACTGTTTTTT.

This chain connects TRBV29-1 to TRBJ2-3, with D unclear. The CDR3 length is 11 residues. Germline loops: CDR1 SQVTM, CDR2 ANQGSEA. V dropped 3 bases and J dropped 5 bases, with 6 bases sitting between them. This chain's CDR3 is CSVEGIDTQYF. CDR3 nucleotide sequence: TGCAGCGTTGAGGGTATAGATACGCAGTATTTT.

This clonotype came up many times. The genes are TRBV11-2 and TRBJ2-1; perhaps D is TRBD1 or TRBD2 (5 bases each). Germline loops: CDR1 SGHAT, CDR2 FQNNGV. V lost 2 bases and J lost 7, with 15 bases in between. The CDR3 extends over 15 amino acids. CDR3 nucleotides: TGTGCCAGCAGCTTAAGGGGTTTGAGGGCGAATGAGCAGTTCTTC. It encodes CASSLRGLRANEQFF.

The chain is built from TRBV7-3 and TRBJ2-7, with 7 positions matching TRBD2. Germline V CDR1 and CDR2: SGHTA, FQGTGA. The CDR3 sequence is 14 residues long. The J segment lost 5 bases and the V segment lost 4 bases, leaving 8 bases of the junction unmatched. The CDR3 region is CASSSGLGSNEQYF. The DNA for the CDR3 is TGTGCCAGCAGCTCCGGACTAGGGTCCAACGAGCAGTACTTC.

This clonotype has a count of ten or more. This sequence joins TRBV20-1 and TRBJ2-3; 7 nucleotides line up with TRBD1. Germline CDR1 DFQATT, CDR2 SNEGSKA (reference sequence). The CDR3 has 14 amino acids. V shed 4 bases and J 2 bases; nucleotides not matched to a gene: 6. The CDR3 is CSATRGSHTDTQYF. The CDR3 nucleotides are TGCAGTGCTACCAGGGGGTCCCACACAGATACGCAGTATTTT.

This chain joins TRBV3-1 and TRBJ2-6; either TRBD1 or TRBD2 may fit D (5 bases each). Trimming stripped 1 base from V and 4 bases from J, with 17 bases between. The length of the CDR3 is 18 residues. Germline lookup yields CDR1 LGHDT and CDR2 YNNKEL (reference sequence). The CDR3 here is CASSQGFGGLSGANVLTF. In DNA form, the CDR3 reads TGTGCCAGCAGCCAAGGGTTTGGGGGTTTGTCGGGGGCCAACGTCCTGACTTTC.

This clonotype came up many times. J is TRBJ1-2 and V is TRBV29-1; the match to TRBD1 covers 8 bases. The germline gives CDR1 SQVTM, CDR2 ANQGSEA. The CDR3 is 16 residues long. V lost 8 bases to trimming and J lost 3 bases; unmatched junction nucleotides: 17. CDR3 nucleotides: TGCAGCTTCGCAAGAGGACAGGGCGCCGGAGACTATGGCTACACCTTC. This codes for CSFARGQGAGDYGYTF.

The sample holds a few counts of this clonotype. In DNA, the CDR3 is TGTGCCAGCAGTTCCCGACTAGCGGGAAAGAATGAGCAGTTCTTC. Protein product: CASSSRLAGKNEQFF. The chain employs TRBV27 and TRBJ2-1; TRBD2 agrees at 11 bases. The V gene end was trimmed by 4 bases and the J gene end by 7 bases; junction bases not matched to a gene: 6. CDR1 is MNHEY, CDR2 SMNVEV, per germline (reference sequence). CDR3 length: 15 residues.

This clonotype came up a few times. One end of the junction fails to match germline, which may point to a read error. The V and J genes are TRBV6-5 and TRBJ2-7; D remains ambiguous. This CDR3 is built from 14 residues. Germline lookup yields CDR1 MNHEY and CDR2 SVGAGI. The CDR3, as DNA: TGTGCCAGCAGTCACTCAGCGAGCTCCTACGAGCAGTACTTC. Its protein product is CASSHSASSYEQYF.

As regards this clonotype: This may be a read error: a much more frequent sequence differs by one nucleotide. This CDR3 fails to terminate in the conserved phenylalanine or tryptophan, so it likely reflects a read error. This chain joins TRBV12-3 or TRBV12-4 and TRBJ2-5; a weak D match, TRBD1 (6 bases). V shed 3 bases and J shed 5 bases, with 13 bases lying between them. CDR3 length: 14 amino acids. CDR3 loop: CASSFGRGGETQYL. DNA of the CDR3: TGTGCCAGCAGTTTTGGCAGGGGTGGGGAGACCCAGTACCTC.

This clonotype has ten or more counts. The chain employs TRBV5-1 and TRBJ2-5; 8 bases are a match to TRBD2. Unmatched junction bases numbered 6, after V lost 0 bases and J lost 5 bases. Germline V gene lookup returns CDR1 SGHRS and CDR2 YFSETQ. The CDR3 consists of 15 residues. This CDR3 reads CASSLAGSGSETQYF. The CDR3 DNA follows: TGCGCCAGCAGCTTGGCAGGGAGCGGGAGCGAGACCCAGTACTTC.

This clonotype was seen at least ten times. Likely a read error: the CDR3 ends without its conserved phenylalanine or tryptophan. The chain links TRBV20-1 to TRBJ1-5, with D possibly being TRBD1 (5 bases). V was pared by 5 bases and J by 6 bases, with 11 bases between. CDR3 length equals 12 residues. The germline V gene has CDR1 DFQATT and CDR2 SNEGSKA (reference sequence). Written as DNA, the CDR3 is TGCAGTGCTTCATTCGGGGGTCAGCCCCAGCATTCT. Residues: CSASFGGQPQHS.

This chain connects TRBV11-2 to TRBJ2-3, with D tentatively TRBD1 (5 bases). Germline V CDR1 and CDR2: SGHAT, FQNNGV. CDR3 size: 17 residues. Trimming left V 2 bases short and J 3 bases short, with 18 bases between. CDR3 region: CASSLRAWQGETDTQYF. CDR3 nucleotide sequence: TGTGCCAGCAGCTTAAGGGCTTGGCAGGGCGAGACAGATACGCAGTATTTT. Combining the CDR3 with reference TRBV11-2 and TRBJ2-3 gives the whole variable domain EAGVAQSPRYKIIEKRQSVAFWCNPISGHATLYWYQQILGQGPKLLIQFQNNGVVDDSQLPKDRFSAERLKGVDSTLKIQPAKLEDSAVYLCASSLRAWQGETDTQYFGPGTRLTVL.

This clonotype was counted ten times or more. The gene calls are TRBV13 and TRBJ2-7, with 11 positions matching TRBD2. The CDR3 runs to 19 residues. Germline CDR1 reads PRHDT; CDR2 reads FYEKMQ (reference sequence). J was trimmed by 0 bases and V by 1 base; bases with no gene match: 11. In DNA, the CDR3 is TGTGCCAGCAGCTTAGTCGGGCTAGCGGGAGGTCCTTACTCCTACGAGCAGTACTTC. Translation: CASSLVGLAGGPYSYEQYF.